This T cell receptor (beta chain) was captured by sequencing in a study of T-cell memory formation after mild COVID-19. Study outcomes and limitations: Largely, contracting CD4+ clones fell within CM and EM, and contracting CD8+ clones within EMRA. Memory from before infection featured some responding clones, which suggests cross-reactive memory joined.

Researchers used 5'RACE with constant-segment primers to make TCR alpha and TCR beta cDNA libraries that carry sample barcodes and UMIs. In TCRdb, the 5' RACE reads were re-called with MiXCR into one record per CDR3 protein. The data contain hundreds of thousands of distinct CDR3 sequences, around 15% of them singletons. As regards this clonotype: As yet, its antigen is unknown.

Sequencing input: PBMCs or a T cell subset sorted from them (not recorded which). The sequence came from a man aged 18 to 29 who had mild COVID-19 (a few samples of this study predate the infection). Cell type and time point are not known.

CDR3 sequence: CASSLFPRTVPDEQFF. DNA of the CDR3: TGTGCCAGCAGCTTGTTCCCCCGGACAGTACCCGATGAGCAGTTCTTC. The rearrangement links TRBV5-5 to TRBJ2-1, with a weak D call TRBD1 (6 bases). The V and J ends lost 1 base and 8 bases respectively, with 19 bases between them. There are 16 residues in the CDR3. Germline V CDR1 and CDR2: SGHKS, YYEKEE (reference sequence).